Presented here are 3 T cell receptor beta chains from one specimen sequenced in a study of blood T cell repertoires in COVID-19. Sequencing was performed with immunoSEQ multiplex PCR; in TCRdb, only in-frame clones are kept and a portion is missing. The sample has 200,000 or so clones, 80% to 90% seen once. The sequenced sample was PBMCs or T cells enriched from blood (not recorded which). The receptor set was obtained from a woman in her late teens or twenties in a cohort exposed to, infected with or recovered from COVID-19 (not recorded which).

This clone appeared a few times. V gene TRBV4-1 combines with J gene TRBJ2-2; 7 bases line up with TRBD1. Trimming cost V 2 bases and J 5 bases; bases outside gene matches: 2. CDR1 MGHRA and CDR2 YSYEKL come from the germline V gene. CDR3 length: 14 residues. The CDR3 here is CASSQIQGTGELFF. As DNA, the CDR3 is TGCGCCAGCAGCCAAATACAGGGGACCGGGGAGCTGTTTTTT.

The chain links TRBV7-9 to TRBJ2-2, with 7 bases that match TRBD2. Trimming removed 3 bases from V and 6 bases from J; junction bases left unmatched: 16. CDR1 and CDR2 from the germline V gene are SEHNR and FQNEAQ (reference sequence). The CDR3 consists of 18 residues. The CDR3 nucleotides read TGTGCCAGCAGCTTTTACGGGGTCGCGACTAGCCCCTCCGGGGAGCTGTTTTTT. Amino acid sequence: CASSFYGVATSPSGELFF.

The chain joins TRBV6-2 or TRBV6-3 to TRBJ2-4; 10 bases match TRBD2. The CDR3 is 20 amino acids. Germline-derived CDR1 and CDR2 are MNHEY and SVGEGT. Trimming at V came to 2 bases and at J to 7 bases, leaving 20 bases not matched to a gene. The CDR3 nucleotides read TGTGCCAGCAGTTACCTCGCCGGGACTAGCGTTGGTATTGGTGTGAACATTCAGTACTTC. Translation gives CASSYLAGTSVGIGVNIQYF.